Listed here are 2 T cell receptor beta chains from one sample, sequenced in a study of blood T cell repertoires in COVID-19. Using immunoSEQ multiplex PCR, the repertoire was profiled, and TCRdb retains in-frame clones only, with some absent. The sample lists about 270,000 clones, 80% to 90% occurring once. Specimen: PBMCs or T cells enriched from blood (not recorded which). All receptors derive from a man younger than 30 who had recovered from COVID-19.

The chain uses TRBV18 and TRBJ2-7; TRBD1 matches 7 bases. Looked up from germline, CDR1 is KGHSH and CDR2 is LQKENI. CDR3 length: 13 amino acids. V shed 3 bases and J 6 bases; nucleotides not matched to a gene: 5. The CDR3 bases are TGTGCCAGCTCACCGACCAGGGGGACCGAGCAGTACTTC. Its translation is CASSPTRGTEQYF.

This clone was seen once. The genes are TRBV10-3 and TRBJ1-2, with TRBD1 identical over 7 bases. The CDR3 spans 17 residues. Trimming at V came to 4 bases and at J to 0 bases, leaving 11 bases not matched to a gene. The germline V gene has CDR1 ENHRY and CDR2 SYGVKD. The CDR3 protein is CAISGSGGQRANYGYTF. DNA of the CDR3: TGTGCCATCAGTGGCTCCGGGGGACAGAGAGCTAACTATGGCTACACCTTC.